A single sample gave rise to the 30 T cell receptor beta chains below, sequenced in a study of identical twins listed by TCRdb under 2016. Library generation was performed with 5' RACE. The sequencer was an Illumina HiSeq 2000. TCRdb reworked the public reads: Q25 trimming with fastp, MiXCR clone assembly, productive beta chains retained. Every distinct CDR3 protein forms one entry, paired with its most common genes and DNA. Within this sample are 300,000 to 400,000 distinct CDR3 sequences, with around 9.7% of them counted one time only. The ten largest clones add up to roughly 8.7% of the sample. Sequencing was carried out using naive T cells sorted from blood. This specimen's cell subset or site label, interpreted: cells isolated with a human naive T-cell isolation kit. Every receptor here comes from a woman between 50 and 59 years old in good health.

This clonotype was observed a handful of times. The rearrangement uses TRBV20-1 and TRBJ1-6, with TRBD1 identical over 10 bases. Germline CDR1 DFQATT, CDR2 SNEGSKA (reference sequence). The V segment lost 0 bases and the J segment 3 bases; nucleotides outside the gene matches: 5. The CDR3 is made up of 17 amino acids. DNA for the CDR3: TGCAGTGCTAGAGATCCGACAGGGGGCATCTATAATTCACCCCTCCACTTT. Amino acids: CSARDPTGGIYNSPLHF.

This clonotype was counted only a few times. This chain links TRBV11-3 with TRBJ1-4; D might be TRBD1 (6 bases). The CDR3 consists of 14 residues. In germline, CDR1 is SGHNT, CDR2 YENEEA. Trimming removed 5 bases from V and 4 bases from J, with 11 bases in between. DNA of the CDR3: TGTGCCAGCAGCCAGGGGCCCTATAATGAAAAACTGTTTTTT. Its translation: CASSQGPYNEKLFF.

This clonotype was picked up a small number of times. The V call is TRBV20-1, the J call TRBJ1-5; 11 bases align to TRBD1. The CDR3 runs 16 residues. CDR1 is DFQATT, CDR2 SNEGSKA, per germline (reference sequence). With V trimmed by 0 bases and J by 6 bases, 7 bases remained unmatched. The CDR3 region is CSAREGGQGGGQPQHF. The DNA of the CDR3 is TGCAGTGCTAGAGAGGGGGGACAGGGGGGAGGTCAGCCCCAGCATTTT.

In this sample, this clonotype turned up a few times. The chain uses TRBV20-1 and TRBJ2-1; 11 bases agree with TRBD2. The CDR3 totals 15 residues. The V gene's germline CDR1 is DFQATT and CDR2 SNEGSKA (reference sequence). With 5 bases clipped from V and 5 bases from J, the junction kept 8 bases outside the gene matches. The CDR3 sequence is CSADISGRADNEQFF. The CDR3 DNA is TGCAGTGCTGACATTAGCGGGAGGGCCGACAATGAGCAGTTCTTC.

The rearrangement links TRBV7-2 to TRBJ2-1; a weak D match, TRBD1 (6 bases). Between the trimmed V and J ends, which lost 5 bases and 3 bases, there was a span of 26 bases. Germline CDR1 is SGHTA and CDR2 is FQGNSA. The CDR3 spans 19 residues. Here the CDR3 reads CASSRQALLAHTVYNEQFF. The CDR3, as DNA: TGTGCCAGCAGCCGACAGGCCTTGTTGGCCCATACCGTCTACAATGAGCAGTTCTTC.

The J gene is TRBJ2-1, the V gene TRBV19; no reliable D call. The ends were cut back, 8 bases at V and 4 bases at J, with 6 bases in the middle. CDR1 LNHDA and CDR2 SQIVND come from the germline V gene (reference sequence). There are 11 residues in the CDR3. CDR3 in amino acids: CASEMYNEQFF. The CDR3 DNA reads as TGTGCCAGTGAGATGTACAATGAGCAGTTCTTC.

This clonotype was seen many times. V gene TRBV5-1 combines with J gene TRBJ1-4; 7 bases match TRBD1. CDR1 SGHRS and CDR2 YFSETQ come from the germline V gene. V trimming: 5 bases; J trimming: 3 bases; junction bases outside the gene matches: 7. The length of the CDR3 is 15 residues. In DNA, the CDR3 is TGCGCCAGCAGTCAGGGGGATGTACCTAATGAAAAACTGTTTTTT. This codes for CASSQGDVPNEKLFF.

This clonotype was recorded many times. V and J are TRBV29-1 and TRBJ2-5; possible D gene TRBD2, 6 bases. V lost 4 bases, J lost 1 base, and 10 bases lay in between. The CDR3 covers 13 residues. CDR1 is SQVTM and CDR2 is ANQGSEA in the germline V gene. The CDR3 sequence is CSVGGDRQETQYF. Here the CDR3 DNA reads TGCAGCGTTGGGGGGGACCGCCAAGAGACCCAGTACTTC.

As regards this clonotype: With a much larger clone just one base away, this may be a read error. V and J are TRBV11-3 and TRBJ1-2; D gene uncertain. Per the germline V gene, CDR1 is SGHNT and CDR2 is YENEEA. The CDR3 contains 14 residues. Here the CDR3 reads CDSSLDWTNYGYTF. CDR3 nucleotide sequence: TGTGACAGCAGCTTAGATTGGACTAACTATGGCTACACCTTC.

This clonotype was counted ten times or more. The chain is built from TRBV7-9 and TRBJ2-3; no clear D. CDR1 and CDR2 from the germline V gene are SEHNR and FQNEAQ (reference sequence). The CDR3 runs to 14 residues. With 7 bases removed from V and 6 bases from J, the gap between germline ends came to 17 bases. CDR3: CASTPGLPWDTQYF. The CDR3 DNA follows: TGTGCCAGCACCCCCGGGCTCCCTTGGGATACGCAGTATTTT.

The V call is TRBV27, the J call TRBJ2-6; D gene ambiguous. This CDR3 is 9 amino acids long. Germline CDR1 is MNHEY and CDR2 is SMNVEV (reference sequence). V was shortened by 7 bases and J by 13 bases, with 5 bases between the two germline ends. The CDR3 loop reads CASTLVLTF. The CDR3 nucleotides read TGTGCCAGCACTCTGGTCCTGACTTTC.

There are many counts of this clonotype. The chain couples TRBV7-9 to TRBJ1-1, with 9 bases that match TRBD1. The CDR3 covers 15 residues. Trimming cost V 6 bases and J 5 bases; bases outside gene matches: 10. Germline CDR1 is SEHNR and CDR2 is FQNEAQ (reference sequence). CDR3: CASSPQWGQGTEAFF. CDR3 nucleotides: TGTGCCAGCAGTCCCCAGTGGGGACAGGGTACTGAAGCTTTCTTT.

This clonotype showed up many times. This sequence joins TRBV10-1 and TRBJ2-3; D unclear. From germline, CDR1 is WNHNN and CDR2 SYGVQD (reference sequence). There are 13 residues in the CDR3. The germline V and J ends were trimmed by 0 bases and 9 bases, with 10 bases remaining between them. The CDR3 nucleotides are TGCGCCAGCAGTGAGTCCGGCCTGGAGACGCAGTATTTT. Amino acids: CASSESGLETQYF.

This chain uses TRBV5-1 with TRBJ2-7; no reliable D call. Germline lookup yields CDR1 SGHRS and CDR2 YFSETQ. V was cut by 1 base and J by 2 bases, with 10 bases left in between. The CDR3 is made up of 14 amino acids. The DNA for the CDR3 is TGCGCCAGCAGCTTGCAGGCAGCAGCCTACGAGCAGTACTTC. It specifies CASSLQAAAYEQYF.

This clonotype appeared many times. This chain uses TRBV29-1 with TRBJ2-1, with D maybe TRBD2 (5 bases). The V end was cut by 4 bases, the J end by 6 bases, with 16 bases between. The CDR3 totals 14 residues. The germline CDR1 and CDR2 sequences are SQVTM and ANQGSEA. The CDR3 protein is CSVASSLGANEQFF. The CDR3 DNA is TGCAGCGTTGCCTCATCACTAGGCGCCAATGAGCAGTTCTTC.

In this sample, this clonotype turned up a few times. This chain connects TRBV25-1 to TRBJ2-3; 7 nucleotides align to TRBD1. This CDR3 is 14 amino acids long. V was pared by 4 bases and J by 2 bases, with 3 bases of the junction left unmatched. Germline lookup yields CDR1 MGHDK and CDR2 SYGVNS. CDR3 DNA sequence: TGTGCCAGCAGTGCCGACAGGGACACAGATACGCAGTATTTT. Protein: CASSADRDTDTQYF. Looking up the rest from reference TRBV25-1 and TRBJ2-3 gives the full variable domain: EADIYQTPRYLVIGTGKKITLECSQTMGHDKMYWYQQDPGMELHLIHYSYGVNSTEKGDLSSESTVSRIRTEHFPLTLESARPSHTSQYLCASSADRDTDTQYFGPGTRLTVL.

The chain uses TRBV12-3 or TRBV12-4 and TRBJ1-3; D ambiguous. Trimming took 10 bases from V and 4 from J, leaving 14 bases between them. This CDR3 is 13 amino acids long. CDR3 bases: TGTGCCAACCTTTGGGGTCCCGGAAACACCATATATTTT. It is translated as CANLWGPGNTIYF.

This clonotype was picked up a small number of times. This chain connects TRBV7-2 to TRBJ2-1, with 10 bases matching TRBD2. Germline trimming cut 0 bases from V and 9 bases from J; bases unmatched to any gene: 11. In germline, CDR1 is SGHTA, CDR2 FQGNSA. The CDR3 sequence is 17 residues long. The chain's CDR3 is CASSLAIVLAGVLEQFF. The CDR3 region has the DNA TGTGCCAGCAGCTTAGCTATCGTCCTAGCGGGAGTTCTTGAGCAGTTCTTC.

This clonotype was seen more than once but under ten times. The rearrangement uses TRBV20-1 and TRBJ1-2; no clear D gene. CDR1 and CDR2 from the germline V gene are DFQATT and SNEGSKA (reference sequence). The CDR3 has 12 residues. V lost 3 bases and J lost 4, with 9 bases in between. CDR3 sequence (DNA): TGCAGTGCTAGCCCGGAGGGCTATGGCTACACCTTC. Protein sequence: CSASPEGYGYTF.

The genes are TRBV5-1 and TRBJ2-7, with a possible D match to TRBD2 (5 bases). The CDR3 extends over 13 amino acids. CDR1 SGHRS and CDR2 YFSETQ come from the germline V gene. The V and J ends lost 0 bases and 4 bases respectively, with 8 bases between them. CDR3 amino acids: CASSLASGYEQYV. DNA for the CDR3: TGCGCCAGCAGCTTGGCCTCGGGATACGAGCAGTACGTC.

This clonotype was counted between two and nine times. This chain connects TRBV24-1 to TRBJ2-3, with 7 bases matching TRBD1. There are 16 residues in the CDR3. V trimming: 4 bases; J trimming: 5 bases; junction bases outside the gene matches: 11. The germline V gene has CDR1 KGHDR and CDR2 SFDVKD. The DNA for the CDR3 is TGTGCCACCAGTGAGGAACAGGGGCCACGGGGAGATACGCAGTATTTT. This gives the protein CATSEEQGPRGDTQYF.

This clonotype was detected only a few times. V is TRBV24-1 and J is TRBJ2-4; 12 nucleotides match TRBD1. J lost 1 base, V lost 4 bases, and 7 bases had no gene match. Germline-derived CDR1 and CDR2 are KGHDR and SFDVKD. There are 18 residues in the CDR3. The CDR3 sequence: CATSDPGDRGPAKNIQYF. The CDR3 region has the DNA TGTGCCACCAGTGACCCAGGGGACAGGGGGCCTGCCAAAAACATTCAGTACTTC.

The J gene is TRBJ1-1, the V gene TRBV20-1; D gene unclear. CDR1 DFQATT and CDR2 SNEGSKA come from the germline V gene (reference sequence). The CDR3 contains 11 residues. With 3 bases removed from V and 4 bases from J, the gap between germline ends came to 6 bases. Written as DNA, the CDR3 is TGCAGTGCTAGGAAGGGCACTGAAGCTTTCTTT. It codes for CSARKGTEAFF.

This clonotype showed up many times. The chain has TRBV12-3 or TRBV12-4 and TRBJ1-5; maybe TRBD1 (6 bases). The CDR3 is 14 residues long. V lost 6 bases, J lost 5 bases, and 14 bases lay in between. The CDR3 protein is CASRIGAGDQPQHF. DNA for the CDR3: TGTGCCAGCAGAATTGGGGCAGGGGATCAGCCCCAGCATTTT.

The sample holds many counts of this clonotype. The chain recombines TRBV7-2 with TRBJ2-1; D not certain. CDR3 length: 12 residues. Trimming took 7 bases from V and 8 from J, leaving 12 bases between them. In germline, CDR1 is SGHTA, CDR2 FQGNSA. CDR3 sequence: CASNRATHEQFF. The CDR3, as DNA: TGTGCCAGCAACCGGGCAACTCATGAGCAGTTCTTC. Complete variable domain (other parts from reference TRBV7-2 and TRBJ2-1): GAGVSQSPSNKVTEKGKDVELRCDPISGHTALYWYRQSLGQGLEFLIYFQGNSAPDKSGLPSDRFSAERTGGSVSTLTIQRTQQEDSAVYLCASNRATHEQFFGPGTRLTVL.

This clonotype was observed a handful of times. The CDR3 sequence is CATGRDSYEQYF. DNA for the CDR3: TGTGCCACCGGGAGGGATTCCTACGAGCAGTACTTC. J is TRBJ2-7 and V is TRBV24-1, with 7 bases lining up with TRBD2. The J segment lost 1 base and the V segment lost 9 bases, leaving 2 bases of the junction unmatched. The CDR3 is made up of 12 amino acids. Per the germline V gene, CDR1 is KGHDR and CDR2 is SFDVKD.

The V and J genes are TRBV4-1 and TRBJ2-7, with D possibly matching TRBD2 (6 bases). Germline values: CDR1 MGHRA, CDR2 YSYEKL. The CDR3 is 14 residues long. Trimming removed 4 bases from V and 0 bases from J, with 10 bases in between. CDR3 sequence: CASSLAVSSYEQYV. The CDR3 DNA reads TGCGCCAGCAGCCTAGCGGTAAGCTCCTACGAGCAGTACGTC.

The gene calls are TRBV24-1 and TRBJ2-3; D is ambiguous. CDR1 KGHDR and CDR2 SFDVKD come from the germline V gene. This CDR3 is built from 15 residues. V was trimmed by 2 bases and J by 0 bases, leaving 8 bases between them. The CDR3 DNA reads TGTGCCACCAGTGATTACAAGGCTAGCACAGATACGCAGTATTTT. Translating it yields CATSDYKASTDTQYF.

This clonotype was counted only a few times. The CDR3 nucleotides are TGTGCCAGCAGGCCAAGCGGGAGGGCCTTCCACAATGAGCAGTTCTTC. Translating gives CASRPSGRAFHNEQFF. V gene TRBV7-9 combines with J gene TRBJ2-1; 10 nucleotides align to TRBD2. After removal of 6 bases from V and 5 bases from J, the junction contained 10 bases not matched to a gene. Germline V CDR1 and CDR2: SEHNR, FQNEAQ (reference sequence). CDR3 length: 16 amino acids.

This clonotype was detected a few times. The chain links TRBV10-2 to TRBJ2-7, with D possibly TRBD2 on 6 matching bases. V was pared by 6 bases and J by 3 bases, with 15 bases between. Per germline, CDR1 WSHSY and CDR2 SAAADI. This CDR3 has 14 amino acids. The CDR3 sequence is CASRGRAGLYEQYF. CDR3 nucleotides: TGCGCCAGCAGGGGCCGGGCGGGACTCTACGAGCAGTACTTC.